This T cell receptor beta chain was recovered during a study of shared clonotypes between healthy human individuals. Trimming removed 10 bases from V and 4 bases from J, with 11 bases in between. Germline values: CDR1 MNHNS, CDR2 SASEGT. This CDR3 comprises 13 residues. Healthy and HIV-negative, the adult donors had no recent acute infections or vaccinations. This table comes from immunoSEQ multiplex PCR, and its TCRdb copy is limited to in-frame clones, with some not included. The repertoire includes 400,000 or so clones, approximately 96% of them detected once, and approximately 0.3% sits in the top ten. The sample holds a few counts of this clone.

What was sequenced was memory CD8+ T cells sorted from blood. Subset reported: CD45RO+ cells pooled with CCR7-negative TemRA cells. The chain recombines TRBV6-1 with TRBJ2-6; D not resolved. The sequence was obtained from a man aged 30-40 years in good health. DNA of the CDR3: TGTGCCATAAGGTGGGCGGGGGCCAACGTCCTGACTTTC. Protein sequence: CAIRWAGANVLTF.